This entry describes one T cell receptor (beta chain). It has no known antigen specificity. No much larger clone exists at a distance of one base, and base qualities are not known. CDR1 SGDLS and CDR2 YYNGEE are derived from the germline V gene. From its cysteine to its phenylalanine, the CDR3 spans 15 amino acids. Here the CDR3 DNA is all that survives: 45 bases in frame from base 1. V is trimmed back by 0 bases and J by 5 bases, and the junction contains 6 bases that no gene match accounts for. The data originate from a study of T cell responses to AZD1222 COVID-19 vaccine (dated by TCRdb to about 2021). Notes on the research overall: AZD1222 recipients with second doses at about 4 weeks or about 12 weeks were pooled, because spike-specific TCR depth and breadth did not differ between schedules. A total of 230 or so trial participants underwent TCR sequencing, of whom about 210 received two doses of AZD1222 and about 25 received two doses of the MenACWY control vaccine. Trial participants were enrolled by age into subgroups of 18-55, 56-69 and 70-plus years, and roughly 150, 30 and 60 TCR-sequenced participants, respectively, were included in these subgroups.

On the study overall, not on this receptor specifically: Vaccine-associated CD4 TCRs spanned the whole spike protein, with dominant responses in regions 160-218 and 743-854. In the small 56-69-year group, the increase in depth fell short of significance, most likely because of low power. No day 14 peak-response samples were available, so repertoires were characterized only after the peak T cell response. Conclusions about previously exposed vaccinees are limited because only a handful of AZD1222 recipients were SARS-CoV-2 seropositive at baseline. Reportedly, close to half of the unique spike-specific TCRs recognized epitopes lying outside the regions that are mutated in the B.1.351 and B.1.1.7 variants. After two AZD1222 doses, spike-specific TCR breadth and depth were significantly higher than at day 0 and than in MenACWY recipients. Participants were mostly white British, with more females than males. The authors suggested clonal diversity may have been underestimated.

The time point label of this sample denotes: baseline before first vaccination. Vaccinee samples were obtained from the UK trials COV001 and COV002, which included a single-blind randomized controlled phase 2/3 trial of AZD1222 (ChAdOx1 nCoV-19) in healthy adults. Trial participant PBMC samples were collected at day 0 and day 28 after the second dose for TCRbeta chain sequencing. The CDR3 regions of human TCRbeta chains were analyzed by immunosequencing. The authors' analysis ran thus. TCRs in the repertoires were matched against a reference library of SARS-CoV-2-specific TCRs that had been generated with the MIRA antigen-specificity platform. Breadth was defined as the fraction of unique TCRs that were SARS-CoV-2-associated, and depth was defined as the fraction of total T cells that were SARS-CoV-2-associated. Using the MIRA data, every spike-specific TCR was mapped to the spike region that the TCR reacted to and assigned to either a CD4 or a CD8 class. Log10-transformed breadth and depth values were compared by one-way ANOVA with Sidak's multiple comparisons tests. TCRdb holds this immuneACCESS table with in-frame rearrangements only. Some clones are missing; in checked studies, unresolved V genes explain under half, and the rest has no known cause. For V, J and clone size, that table is used; D and trimming come from the DNA. The sample data list 150,000 to 200,000 clones, and approximately 92% of these were observed just once. Jointly, the top ten make up about 1.2% of the sample.

The source is an adult in good health. The chain joins TRBV9 to TRBJ2-5; 8 bases in between match TRBD2. This sample comprised peripheral blood, obtained on day 0 of AZD1222 vaccination. The DNA sequence reads TGTGCCAGCAGCGTAGGGGAACTAGCGGTCGAGACCCAGTACTTC. This sequence encodes CASSVGELAVETQYF.